Here is one TCR beta chain with its context. The sample belongs to a study of blood T cell repertoires in COVID-19. Study background: Recovery meant two consecutive negative NP/OP PCR tests, professional clearance, or resolved symptoms.

Germline CDR1 GTSNPN, CDR2 SVGIG (reference sequence). This CDR3 is 13 amino acids long. The V gene lost 0 bases and the J gene lost 3 bases, with 9 bases spanning the gap. Participants, about 18 to 89 years old, spanned around 25 US areas. Participant-given clinical history determined each cohort assignment. The authors' processing: Counts of nucleated cells, estimated from reference gene primer amplification, were obtained. Sequencing was performed with immunoSEQ multiplex PCR; in TCRdb, only in-frame clones are kept and a portion is missing. D and trimming come from the DNA, and the V and J calls and clone size come from that table. The sample yields under 400,000 clones, around 87% seen once.

The V call is TRBV30, the J call TRBJ2-7; D might be TRBD2 (5 bases). Sample: PBMCs or T cells enriched from blood (not recorded which). The receptor was derived from a man in his forties or fifties in a cohort exposed to, infected with or recovered from COVID-19 (not recorded which). The CDR3 nucleotides read TGTGCCTGGAGTGTATCGAGCGGCTACGAGCAGTACTTC. As protein: CAWSVSSGYEQYF.